The 25 T cell receptor beta chains presented below share a single source sample, sequenced in a study of OX40 agonist ivuxolimab in advanced cancers. The data were produced by immunoSEQ multiplex PCR, yet TCRdb's version contains in-frame clones alone and is incomplete. The sample has approximately 13,000 clones; around 82% are singletons. The sample in question was CD4+ or CD8+ T cells sorted from blood, obtained in a trial of the OX40 agonist ivuxolimab. The receptor source for this set is an adult with an advanced solid tumor such as melanoma, head and neck, liver or kidney cancer.

The V and J genes are TRBV6-5 and TRBJ2-7; D uncertain. The CDR3 has 14 amino acids. Germline values: CDR1 MNHEY, CDR2 SVGAGI. V was pared by 6 bases and J by 3 bases, with 15 bases between. CDR3 nucleotide sequence: TGTGCCAGCAGGTTGATAGCTCCGGGCTACGAGCAGTACTTC. Its translation: CASRLIAPGYEQYF.

This clone was observed a few times. This sequence joins TRBV4-1 and TRBJ2-3, with a tentative D call TRBD2 (7 bases). The CDR3 is made up of 16 amino acids. Looked up from germline, CDR1 is MGHRA and CDR2 is YSYEKL. The V end lost 4 bases, the J end lost 0 bases, and 14 bases lay between the germline ends. The CDR3 sequence is CASSLRGARSTDTQYF. CDR3 in DNA: TGCGCCAGCAGCCTTCGGGGGGCCCGCAGCACAGATACGCAGTATTTT.

V usage is TRBV6-5 and J usage is TRBJ2-1; 11 nucleotides align to TRBD1. The CDR3 is made up of 12 amino acids. With 8 bases clipped from V and 8 bases from J, the junction kept 2 bases outside the gene matches. CDR1 is MNHEY and CDR2 is SVGAGI in the germline V gene. In DNA form, the CDR3 reads TGTGCCAGCGGGACAGGGGGGCATGAGCAGTTCTTC. The encoded protein is CASGTGGHEQFF.

CDR3 sequence (DNA): TGTGCCAGCAGTTTAACAGGACAGGGTTATGGCTACACCTTC. Encoded protein: CASSLTGQGYGYTF. The chain links TRBV28 to TRBJ1-2; TRBD1 matches 8 bases. The CDR3 runs 14 residues. Germline CDR1 MDHEN, CDR2 SYDVKM. Trimming at V came to 2 bases and at J to 5 bases, leaving 4 bases not matched to a gene.

V gene TRBV18 combines with J gene TRBJ2-7; possibly TRBD1 for D (5 bases). Germline CDR1 reads KGHSH; CDR2 reads LQKENI. The ends were cut back, 0 bases at V and 0 bases at J, with 9 bases in the middle. This CDR3 spans 15 amino acids. CDR3 nucleotides: TGTGCCAGCTCACCACCGGTAGGGGCCTCCTACGAGCAGTACTTC. The encoded protein is CASSPPVGASYEQYF.

To note about this clone: A much larger clone is a single base away; this may be a read error. V and J are TRBV6-5 and TRBJ1-4; 7 bases are a match to TRBD1. Germline V gene data show CDR1 as MNHEY and CDR2 as SVGAGI. Trimming cost V 5 bases and J 5 bases; bases outside gene matches: 5. The CDR3 length is 14 residues. The CDR3 sequence: CASSPGQKNEKLFF. The CDR3 DNA reads as TGTGCCAGCAGTCCGGGACAGAAAAATGAAAAACTGTTTTTT.

V is TRBV29-1 and J is TRBJ1-3; 7 bases agree with TRBD1. Germline assignment: CDR1 SQVTM and CDR2 ANQGSEA. The CDR3 runs 13 residues. V gave up 6 bases and J gave up 8 bases; unmatched junction bases: 10. CDR3 protein: CSVVDRELDTIYF. In DNA form, the CDR3 reads TGCAGCGTCGTCGACAGGGAACTCGACACCATATATTTT.

This clone came up once. The rearrangement uses TRBV28 and TRBJ1-2; 10 bases match TRBD1. Germline CDR1 reads MDHEN; CDR2 reads SYDVKM. The CDR3 spans 17 residues. V shed 0 bases and J 1 base; nucleotides not matched to a gene: 5. CDR3 nucleotide sequence: TGTGCCAGCAGTTTATGGGACAGGGGGTTGAGTAACTATGGCTACACCTTC. Encoded protein: CASSLWDRGLSNYGYTF.

This clone came up once. This rearrangement joins TRBV10-2 to TRBJ2-7, with no clear D. This CDR3 is built from 10 residues. The V gene's germline CDR1 is WSHSY and CDR2 SAAADI. The V gene lost 8 bases and the J gene lost 12 bases, with 14 bases spanning the gap. CDR3: CASYLEWLYF. CDR3 nucleotides: TGCGCCAGCTACCTGGAATGGTTGTACTTC.

The rearrangement uses TRBV27 and TRBJ1-1; 8 bases are a match to TRBD1. The junction had 22 bases not matched to a gene; V was cut back by 6 bases and J by 1 base. CDR3 length equals 20 residues. The V gene's germline CDR1 is MNHEY and CDR2 SMNVEV (reference sequence). CDR3 nucleotide sequence: TGTGCCAGCAGGCGGACAGGGCTACGCCGAGTCCTAGGCGGGAACACTGAAGCTTTCTTT. Its translation is CASRRTGLRRVLGGNTEAFF.

The chain uses TRBV6-1 and TRBJ2-1, with D possibly TRBD2 on 5 matching bases. V was shortened by 11 bases and J by 4 bases, with 15 bases between the two germline ends. CDR3 length equals 13 residues. Germline V lookup: CDR1 MNHNS, CDR2 SASEGT. Written as DNA, the CDR3 is TGTGCCCTGACCGGGAACGTTTACAATGAGCAGTTCTTC. Encoded protein: CALTGNVYNEQFF.

V and J are TRBV27 and TRBJ1-4; no clear D. V lost 3 bases, J lost 7 bases, and 12 bases lay in between. Germline CDR1 and CDR2: MNHEY and SMNVEV (reference sequence). CDR3 length equals 14 residues. The CDR3 spells CASSLGRFFEKLFF. Written as DNA, the CDR3 is TGTGCCAGCAGTTTGGGCAGGTTTTTTGAAAAACTGTTTTTT.

Comment on this clone: This could be a read error, since a much larger clone is one nucleotide away. CDR3 bases: TGTGCCAGTAGGAGCGGGACAGGGGTTGGCCACACCTTC. Encoded protein: CASRSGTGVGHTF. The rearrangement joins TRBV19 to TRBJ1-2, with 10 bases that match TRBD1. CDR1 and CDR2 from the germline V gene are LNHDA and SQIVND (reference sequence). This CDR3 contains 13 residues.

The chain carries TRBV7-8 and TRBJ2-2; 7 nucleotides match TRBD1. CDR3 length: 13 amino acids. Looked up from germline, CDR1 is SGHVS and CDR2 is FQNEAQ. The ends lost 6 bases at V and 6 bases at J; junction bases unmatched: 4. The chain's CDR3 is CASSRGQAGELFF. CDR3 bases: TGTGCCAGCAGTAGGGGGCAAGCCGGGGAGCTGTTTTTT.

The CDR3 DNA follows: TGTGCCAGCAGCGTAGAGGGCAACTCCTACAATGAGCAGTTCTTC. It yields the protein CASSVEGNSYNEQFF. This rearrangement joins TRBV9 to TRBJ2-1; no reliable D call. Germline V gene sequence: CDR1 SGDLS, CDR2 YYNGEE. Trimming pared 0 bases from V and 0 bases from J, leaving 7 bases between. The CDR3 runs to 15 residues.

The chain links TRBV13 to TRBJ2-1; D remains ambiguous. CDR1 and CDR2 from the germline V gene are PRHDT and FYEKMQ (reference sequence). The CDR3 contains 12 residues. The V gene lost 5 bases and the J gene lost 9 bases, with 11 bases spanning the gap. CDR3 loop: CASSPGRLEQFF. For the CDR3, the DNA is TGTGCCAGCAGCCCCGGACGCCTTGAGCAGTTCTTC. The full variable domain, rest sourced from reference TRBV13 and TRBJ2-1, is AAGVIQSPRHLIKEKRETATLKCYPIPRHDTVYWYQQGPGQDPQFLISFYEKMQSDKGSIPDRFSAQQFSDYHSELNMSSLELGDSALYFCASSPGRLEQFFGPGTRLTVL.

V usage is TRBV6-6 and J usage is TRBJ2-7, with D hard to call. CDR1 is MNHNY and CDR2 is SVGAGI in the germline V gene (reference sequence). This CDR3 region has 12 residues. V was trimmed by 5 bases and J by 4 bases, leaving 9 bases between them. CDR3 residues: CASSPGIYEQYF. DNA of the CDR3: TGTGCCAGCAGTCCTGGGATTTACGAGCAGTACTTC.

This sequence joins TRBV11-2 and TRBJ1-2, with a possible D match to TRBD1 (6 bases). The V and J ends lost 4 bases and 5 bases respectively, with 17 bases between them. The CDR3 is 15 residues long. Germline-derived CDR1 and CDR2 are SGHAT and FQNNGV. CDR3 DNA: TGTGCCAGCAGCTCAGGGGCGGGACTGACTTATGGCTACACCTTC. Translation gives CASSSGAGLTYGYTF.

This chain uses TRBV7-9 with TRBJ2-5; D gene ambiguous. From germline, CDR1 is SEHNR and CDR2 FQNEAQ (reference sequence). This CDR3 is built from 8 residues. V was cut by 11 bases and J by 2 bases, with 0 bases left in between. The CDR3 DNA reads TGTGCCCAAGAGACCCAGTACTTC. Its protein is CAQETQYF.

The gene calls are TRBV11-3 and TRBJ2-1; a possible D gene is TRBD2 (5 bases). Trimming cost V 1 base and J 6 bases, with 22 bases left between them. The CDR3 spans 18 residues. The germline gives CDR1 SGHNT, CDR2 YENEEA. The CDR3 is CASSLASDRTPFGNEQFF. CDR3 coding DNA: TGTGCCAGCAGCTTAGCCTCCGATAGGACTCCGTTCGGCAATGAGCAGTTCTTC.

CDR3 nucleotides: TGTGCCAGCAGTGAACGGTCCCTCTCCTATAATTCACCCCTCCACTTT. Residues: CASSERSLSYNSPLHF. The chain has TRBV2 and TRBJ1-6; D call uncertain. V lost 2 bases to trimming and J lost 0 bases, with 8 bases between them. The CDR3 extends over 16 amino acids. CDR1 and CDR2 (germline): SNHLY, FYNNEI.

In nucleotides, the CDR3 is TGCGCCAGCAGCCTCAGCGGGAGTAAAGAGCAGTACTTC. Encoded protein: CASSLSGSKEQYF. J is TRBJ2-7 and V is TRBV4-1, with 8 bases matching TRBD2. The CDR3 length is 13 residues. V dropped 4 bases and J dropped 7; count of bases not matched to a gene: 6. Germline CDR1 and CDR2: MGHRA and YSYEKL.

This clone was seen just once. The chain joins TRBV13 to TRBJ2-7; D unclear. This CDR3 has 14 residues. Germline CDR1 and CDR2: PRHDT and FYEKMQ (reference sequence). Trimming took off 0 bases at V and 1 base at J, with 7 bases between the two ends. CDR3 nucleotide sequence: TGTGCCAGCAGCTTAGGTCGTGGATCCTACGAGCAGTACTTC. It translates to CASSLGRGSYEQYF.

The CDR3 DNA is TGTGCCAGTAGTCCCTCCTACAATGAGCAGTTCTTC. Its protein is CASSPSYNEQFF. The V gene is TRBV19, the J gene TRBJ2-1; the D is unclear. This CDR3 is built from 12 residues. Germline V gene lookup returns CDR1 LNHDA and CDR2 SQIVND (reference sequence). V was cut by 5 bases and J by 0 bases, with 2 bases left in between.

The rearrangement uses TRBV29-1 and TRBJ2-7; TRBD1 matches 11 bases. J gave up 7 bases and V 6 bases, and 8 bases lay outside the gene matches. This CDR3 is 13 amino acids long. CDR1 and CDR2 from the germline V gene are SQVTM and ANQGSEA. The CDR3 bases are TGCAGCGTAGACCCGGGACAGGGGGGGGAGCAGTACTTC. It specifies CSVDPGQGGEQYF.